These 4 T cell receptor beta chains share one sample of origin, sequenced in a study of blood T cell repertoires in COVID-19. TCRdb's copy holds only in-frame clones and misses some; the assay was immunoSEQ multiplex PCR. The sample lists roughly 73,000 clones; approximately 90% were seen once. The sample consisted of peripheral blood. The receptors shown here come from a human donor in a cohort sampled during active COVID-19.

This clone was observed a single time. The chain has TRBV15 and TRBJ1-3, with unresolved D. Trimming left V 5 bases short and J 2 bases short, with 10 bases between. Germline loops: CDR1 LNHNV, CDR2 YYDKDF (reference sequence). This CDR3 has 14 residues. CDR3 sequence: CATSRPEAGNTIYF. The CDR3 DNA reads as TGTGCCACCAGCCGCCCCGAGGCTGGAAACACCATATATTTT.

This chain connects TRBV6-5 to TRBJ1-6; D is perhaps TRBD1 (6 bases). Trimming stripped 5 bases from V and 7 bases from J, with 12 bases between. CDR3 size: 14 residues. Per germline, CDR1 MNHEY and CDR2 SVGAGI. The DNA of the CDR3 is TGTGCCAGCAGTACTGGGGGCGAGAATTCACCCCTCCACTTT. The encoded protein is CASSTGGENSPLHF.

The V call is TRBV4-2, the J call TRBJ1-5; 8 bases align to TRBD1. J lost 5 bases, V lost 1 base, and 7 bases had no gene match. Germline CDR1 LGHNA, CDR2 YNFKEQ. The CDR3 has 16 residues. The CDR3 loop reads CASSQGTGREDQPQHF. CDR3 in DNA: TGTGCCAGCAGCCAAGGGACAGGGAGGGAGGATCAGCCCCAGCATTTT.

This clone was seen once. The chain is built from TRBV29-1 and TRBJ2-5; no clear D gene. The CDR3 has 13 residues. CDR1 is SQVTM, CDR2 ANQGSEA, per germline. Trimming removed 4 bases at V and 4 bases at J, with 13 bases between. In DNA form, the CDR3 reads TGCAGCGTTGGATCCGGGTCTAGAGAGACCCAGTACTTC. It yields the protein CSVGSGSRETQYF. Drawing the rest from reference TRBV29-1 and TRBJ2-5, the complete variable domain is SAVISQKPSRDICQRGTSLTIQCQVDSQVTMMFWYRQQPGQSLTLIATANQGSEATYESGFVIDKFPISRPNLTFSTLTVSNMSPEDSSIYLCSVGSGSRETQYFGPGTRLLVL.